Listed here are 25 T cell receptor beta chains from one sample, sequenced in a study of shared clonotypes between healthy human individuals. Only in-frame clones appear in the TCRdb table, and some are missing; sequencing was by immunoSEQ multiplex PCR. In the table there are roughly 2.5 million clones, approximately 92% of which are singletons. The specimen sequenced was naive CD4+ T cells sorted from blood. Subset defined: CD45RA+ positively selected. Every receptor here comes from a man aged 18 to 29 in good health.

V and J are TRBV28 and TRBJ1-1; D uncertain. Germline assignment: CDR1 MDHEN and CDR2 SYDVKM. V lost 6 bases and J 4 bases, leaving 9 bases between the germline ends. The CDR3 loop spans 12 amino acids. CDR3 bases: TGTGCCAGCAGGCCCCAAGTCACTGAAGCTTTCTTT. Encoded protein: CASRPQVTEAFF.

A word on this clone: This sample includes further DNA sequences coding for the same CDR3. This chain uses TRBV30 with TRBJ2-3; no clear D. The CDR3 runs 11 residues. With 5 bases removed from V and 3 bases from J, the gap between germline ends came to 6 bases. Per germline, CDR1 GTSNPN and CDR2 SVGIG (reference sequence). The CDR3 loop is CAWAVTDTQYF. The CDR3 region has the DNA TGTGCCTGGGCCGTGACAGATACGCAGTATTTT.

The chain recombines TRBV11-2 with TRBJ2-5, with TRBD2 matching 9 bases. The length of the CDR3 is 16 residues. CDR1 and CDR2 (germline): SGHAT, FQNNGV. Trimming took 8 bases from V and 5 from J; bases not matched to a gene: 15. The CDR3: CASRYGASGIRETQYF. CDR3 nucleotide sequence: TGTGCCAGCCGCTACGGGGCTAGCGGGATTCGGGAGACCCAGTACTTC. The variable domain in full, with the rest retrieved from reference TRBV11-2 and TRBJ2-5, is EAGVAQSPRYKIIEKRQSVAFWCNPISGHATLYWYQQILGQGPKLLIQFQNNGVVDDSQLPKDRFSAERLKGVDSTLKIQPAKLEDSAVYLCASRYGASGIRETQYFGPGTRLLVL.

The chain carries TRBV5-1 and TRBJ2-3, with a weak D call TRBD2 (5 bases). Trimming left V 0 bases short and J 1 base short, with 9 bases between. Germline V CDR1 and CDR2: SGHRS, YFSETQ. The CDR3 runs 15 residues. The CDR3 DNA reads TGCGCCAGCAGCTTGGATCTAGCTGGCACAGATACGCAGTATTTT. Translation gives CASSLDLAGTDTQYF. The full variable domain, rest sourced from reference TRBV5-1 and TRBJ2-3, is KAGVTQTPRYLIKTRGQQVTLSCSPISGHRSVSWYQQTPGQGLQFLFEYFSETQRNKGNFPGRFSGRQFSNSRSEMNVSTLELGDSALYLCASSLDLAGTDTQYFGPGTRLTVL.

This chain connects TRBV30 to TRBJ2-7; TRBD1 matches at 7 bases. The length of the CDR3 is 15 residues. Germline CDR1 GTSNPN, CDR2 SVGIG (reference sequence). As DNA, the CDR3 is TGTGCTGGGACAGAACCCTCTAAAGGGGCCCTCGAGCAGTACTTC. Its protein is CAGTEPSKGALEQYF.

The chain joins TRBV27 to TRBJ2-2; D perhaps matches TRBD1 (5 bases). CDR3 length equals 16 residues. Germline assignment: CDR1 MNHEY and CDR2 SMNVEV (reference sequence). Trimming cost V 5 bases and J 4 bases, with 17 bases left between them. DNA of the CDR3: TGTGCCAGCAGTCATCTGGACATGCTTTCCACCGGGGAGCTGTTTTTT. This sequence encodes CASSHLDMLSTGELFF.

The chain links TRBV6-6 to TRBJ2-2; no clear D. CDR3 length equals 13 residues. With 4 bases removed from V and 3 bases from J, the gap between germline ends came to 6 bases. The germline V gene has CDR1 MNHNY and CDR2 SVGAGI (reference sequence). CDR3 in amino acids: CASSSEYTGELFF. The CDR3 nucleotides read TGTGCCAGCAGTTCCGAATACACCGGGGAGCTGTTTTTT.

The CDR3 bases are TGCGCCAGCAGTCTCGGGACAGTCAAAAACATTCAGTACTTC. It is translated as CASSLGTVKNIQYF. The chain employs TRBV5-1 and TRBJ2-4, with 7 positions matching TRBD1. V lost 5 bases and J lost 3; bases outside the gene matches: 5. This CDR3 is 14 amino acids long. CDR1 is SGHRS, CDR2 YFSETQ, per germline.

The chain employs TRBV5-1 and TRBJ1-1; possible D gene TRBD1, 6 bases. The germline V and J ends were trimmed by 3 bases and 4 bases, with 16 bases remaining between them. Germline CDR1 and CDR2: SGHRS and YFSETQ. The CDR3 has 15 residues. CDR3 bases: TGCGCCAGCAGCTCAAGGGGTCCCAGGGGCACTGAAGCTTTCTTT. Residues: CASSSRGPRGTEAFF. Looking up the rest from reference TRBV5-1 and TRBJ1-1 gives the full variable domain: KAGVTQTPRYLIKTRGQQVTLSCSPISGHRSVSWYQQTPGQGLQFLFEYFSETQRNKGNFPGRFSGRQFSNSRSEMNVSTLELGDSALYLCASSSRGPRGTEAFFGQGTRLTVV.

J is TRBJ1-6 and V is TRBV6-1; D perhaps matches TRBD1 (5 bases). In germline, CDR1 is MNHNS, CDR2 SASEGT. This CDR3 is 17 amino acids long. The V end was cut by 4 bases, the J end by 7 bases, with 20 bases between. In DNA, the CDR3 is TGTGCCAGCAGTGTCTGGCTGGGGCAGGGAGCGAATTCACCCCTCCACTTT. Protein sequence: CASSVWLGQGANSPLHF.

V is TRBV30 and J is TRBJ2-5; perhaps TRBD2 as D (5 bases). The CDR3 is 15 amino acids. Germline V gene data show CDR1 as GTSNPN and CDR2 as SVGIG (reference sequence). V was clipped by 4 bases and J by 1 base, with 16 bases between them. In nucleotides, the CDR3 is TGTGCCTGGAATGTGATGGCAACTAGCCAAGAGACCCAGTACTTC. Translated, it gives CAWNVMATSQETQYF.

The V and J genes are TRBV6-1 and TRBJ2-3, with D perhaps matching TRBD1 (6 bases). CDR3 length: 15 residues. Germline V CDR1 and CDR2: MNHNS, SASEGT. V was shortened by 6 bases and J by 0 bases, with 13 bases between the two germline ends. The CDR3 reads CASRFYRESTDTQYF. The CDR3 coding sequence is TGTGCCAGCAGATTTTACAGGGAGAGCACAGATACGCAGTATTTT.

The chain is built from TRBV4-1 and TRBJ2-7; tentative D call: TRBD1 (5 bases). Trimming shortened V by 0 bases and J by 2 bases, and 14 bases separated the two germline ends. Per the germline V gene, CDR1 is MGHRA and CDR2 is YSYEKL. The CDR3 covers 16 residues. The CDR3 DNA is TGCGCCAGCAGCCAAGATCAGACAGCTTGGGCCTACGAGCAGTACTTC. This gives the protein CASSQDQTAWAYEQYF.

The chain combines TRBV21-1 with TRBJ2-5; the DNA was not used to check the table's D call, TRBD2. TRBV21-1 is noted as a pseudogene. The CDR3 loop spans 16 amino acids. The CDR3 DNA reads as TGTGCCAGCAGCAGGGACTTCTGGGGGATCCAAGAGACCCAGTACTTC. Encoded protein: CASSRDFWGIQETQYF.

This chain uses TRBV4-2 with TRBJ2-7; TRBD2 matches 10 bases. V shed 0 bases and J 4 bases; nucleotides not matched to a gene: 0. CDR1 and CDR2 (germline): LGHNA, YNFKEQ. The CDR3 is 14 amino acids. Here the CDR3 reads CASSQETSGYEQYF. The CDR3, as DNA: TGTGCCAGCAGCCAAGAGACTAGCGGGTACGAGCAGTACTTC.

This sequence joins TRBV5-1 and TRBJ2-1, with 14 bases lining up with TRBD2. V shed 2 bases, J shed 7 bases, and the junction held 2 bases outside the gene matches. The CDR3 covers 15 residues. Germline assignment: CDR1 SGHRS and CDR2 YFSETQ. CDR3 amino acids: CASSFGTSGSNEQFF. CDR3 DNA: TGCGCCAGCAGCTTCGGGACTAGCGGGAGTAATGAGCAGTTCTTC. Together with reference TRBV5-1 and TRBJ2-1, the CDR3 gives the full variable domain: KAGVTQTPRYLIKTRGQQVTLSCSPISGHRSVSWYQQTPGQGLQFLFEYFSETQRNKGNFPGRFSGRQFSNSRSEMNVSTLELGDSALYLCASSFGTSGSNEQFFGPGTRLTVL.

A note on this clone: Other DNA sequences in this specimen translate into the identical CDR3. The chain combines TRBV7-8 with TRBJ2-5, with a weak D call TRBD2 (5 bases). The CDR3 covers 13 residues. Trimming removed 3 bases at V and 2 bases at J, with 7 bases between. CDR1 is SGHVS and CDR2 is FQNEAQ in the germline V gene. CDR3 loop: CASSFGLQETQYF. CDR3 sequence (DNA): TGTGCCAGCAGCTTTGGACTGCAAGAGACCCAGTACTTC.

The chain joins TRBV2 to TRBJ2-3; 8 nucleotides line up with TRBD2. Germline trimming cut 6 bases from V and 0 bases from J; bases unmatched to any gene: 5. This CDR3 has 15 residues. Per the germline V gene, CDR1 is SNHLY and CDR2 is FYNNEI. The CDR3 nucleotides read TGTGCCAGCAGCAAAACGGGGGGGAGCACAGATACGCAGTATTTT. It specifies CASSKTGGSTDTQYF.

V usage is TRBV10-3 and J usage is TRBJ2-5, with TRBD2 as a possible D gene (6 bases). The CDR3 consists of 10 residues. The germline gives CDR1 ENHRY, CDR2 SYGVKD. V was clipped by 10 bases and J by 5 bases, with 8 bases between them. CDR3 bases: TGTGCCACCCGGGGGGAGACCCAGTACTTC. Its protein product is CATRGETQYF.

This clone was detected once. The rearrangement links TRBV2 to TRBJ2-2, with 8 bases that match TRBD2. This CDR3 region has 15 residues. The junction had 4 bases not matched to a gene; V was cut back by 2 bases and J by 5 bases. CDR1 and CDR2 (germline): SNHLY, FYNNEI. The DNA of the CDR3 is TGTGCCAGCAGTGAAAGCGGGAGAGATACCGGGGAGCTGTTTTTT. Translating gives CASSESGRDTGELFF.

The V call is TRBV6-5, the J call TRBJ2-1; D gene ambiguous. This CDR3 comprises 11 residues. The V and J ends lost 6 bases and 7 bases respectively, with 7 bases between them. The germline gives CDR1 MNHEY, CDR2 SVGAGI. The CDR3 sequence: CASRLINEQFF. The CDR3 coding sequence is TGTGCCAGCAGGCTTATAAATGAGCAGTTCTTC.

V usage is TRBV18 and J usage is TRBJ1-5; D remains ambiguous. V was shortened by 4 bases and J by 3 bases, with 10 bases between the two germline ends. The CDR3 is 14 amino acids. Germline V gives CDR1 KGHSH, CDR2 LQKENI. The CDR3 reads CASSLGQANQPQHF. The CDR3 DNA follows: TGTGCCAGCTCACTTGGGCAGGCCAATCAGCCCCAGCATTTT.

V is TRBV10-2 and J is TRBJ2-1; the match to TRBD2 covers 12 bases. Unmatched junction bases numbered 13, after V lost 5 bases and J lost 14 bases. Germline loops: CDR1 WSHSY, CDR2 SAAADI. The CDR3 runs 15 residues. The CDR3 DNA reads TGCGCCAGCAGTCGACTAGCGGGAGAGTGGGCAAAGGAGTTCTTC. This sequence encodes CASSRLAGEWAKEFF.

This clone showed up just a few times. This chain links TRBV7-2 with TRBJ1-1; the D is unclear. This CDR3 has 11 amino acids. Germline values: CDR1 SGHTA, CDR2 FQGNSA. In DNA form, the CDR3 reads TGTGCGGTAGAAGCGAACACTGAAGCTTTCTTT. This sequence encodes CAVEANTEAFF.

On this clone itself: This CDR3 is also generated by other DNA sequences in the sample. The rearrangement joins TRBV5-1 to TRBJ1-6; 9 bases fit TRBD1. V was clipped by 5 bases and J by 7 bases; unmatched bases: 4. Germline CDR1 is SGHRS and CDR2 is YFSETQ. The CDR3 covers 14 residues. For the CDR3, the DNA is TGCGCCAGCAGTCGGGACAGGGACAATTCACCCCTCCACTTT. It specifies CASSRDRDNSPLHF.